This T cell receptor beta chain was recorded in a study of T cells in localized non-small cell lung cancer. Study findings and constraints: Adjacent lung had a median 57 of the 100 largest tumor clones.

By its share, this clone is medium-sized. Its antigen is not known. Germline V lookup: CDR1 MNHGY, CDR2 SAAAGT. The CDR3 extends over 13 amino acids. The V end was cut by 6 bases, the J end by 2 bases, with 10 bases between. Clones were sequenced by immunoSEQ multiplex PCR, and TCRdb holds only the in-frame ones, with some missing. The sample holds approximately 1,500 clones, about a fifth seen once. This chain uses TRBV6-8 with TRBJ1-2, with D perhaps matching TRBD1 (6 bases). This sample comprised lung tumor tissue, obtained before any cancer treatment. This sequence originates from a man between 40 and 75 years old with stage III squamous cell lung carcinoma. CDR3 nucleotide sequence: TGTGCCAGCAGCACACAGGGCAACTATGGCTACACCTTC. It encodes CASSTQGNYGYTF.